Presented here are 6 T cell receptor beta chains from one specimen sequenced in a study of PD-L1 blockade in urothelial cancer. Using immunoSEQ multiplex PCR, the repertoire was profiled, and TCRdb retains in-frame clones only, with some absent. This table holds 20,000 to 25,000 clones, under 90% found once. This sample's time point: peripheral blood 6 weeks after treatment start. Source: PBMCs, taken around atezolizumab (anti-PD-L1) treatment. These receptors were obtained from a man between 65 and 79 years old with urothelial cancer.

The rearrangement uses TRBV19 and TRBJ2-7, with D unclear. CDR1 and CDR2 (germline): LNHDA, SQIVND (reference sequence). V lost 7 bases to trimming and J lost 0 bases, with 10 bases between them. The CDR3 contains 13 residues. The CDR3 protein is CASKQASSYEQYF. CDR3 in DNA: TGTGCCAGTAAGCAGGCATCCTCCTACGAGCAGTACTTC.

V usage is TRBV5-1 and J usage is TRBJ1-4; 11 bases match TRBD1. The germline V gene has CDR1 SGHRS and CDR2 YFSETQ. The CDR3 sequence is 15 residues long. V shed 0 bases and J 8 bases; nucleotides not matched to a gene: 3. In DNA, the CDR3 is TGCGCCAGCAGCTTGGATGGACAGGGGGCGGAAAAACTGTTTTTT. Protein: CASSLDGQGAEKLFF.

The gene calls are TRBV4-3 and TRBJ2-1; 9 nucleotides align to TRBD1. CDR3 length: 15 amino acids. The V gene end was trimmed by 3 bases and the J gene end by 2 bases; junction bases not matched to a gene: 2. Germline CDR1 and CDR2: LGHNA and YSLEER. CDR3 DNA: TGCGCCAGCAGCCAGACAGGGGGGGCCTACAATGAGCAGTTCTTC. This gives the protein CASSQTGGAYNEQFF.

The gene calls are TRBV19 and TRBJ1-1; D is perhaps TRBD1 (5 bases). The CDR3 is 12 amino acids. Trimming pared 5 bases from V and 9 bases from J, leaving 13 bases between. Germline-derived CDR1 and CDR2 are LNHDA and SQIVND (reference sequence). The CDR3 DNA is TGTGCCAGTAGTGAGGTAGGGACTCAAGCTTTCTTT. Residues: CASSEVGTQAFF.

The chain joins TRBV7-9 to TRBJ1-4, with D hard to call. The CDR3 extends over 15 amino acids. From germline, CDR1 is SEHNR and CDR2 FQNEAQ (reference sequence). V was trimmed by 5 bases and J by 8 bases, leaving 18 bases between them. The CDR3 coding sequence is TGTGCCAGCAGCCCGCGGCCGGCGGGCCTAGAAAAACTGTTTTTT. As protein: CASSPRPAGLEKLFF.

This chain links TRBV2 with TRBJ2-1; TRBD1 is a possible D gene (5 bases). The ends were cut back, 2 bases at V and 6 bases at J, with 8 bases in the middle. This CDR3 comprises 13 residues. Germline V gives CDR1 SNHLY, CDR2 FYNNEI. The CDR3 sequence is CASSEQGVNEQFF. The CDR3 region has the DNA TGTGCCAGCAGTGAACAAGGGGTCAATGAGCAGTTCTTC. The whole variable domain, filled in from reference TRBV2 and TRBJ2-1, reads EPEVTQTPSHQVTQMGQEVILRCVPISNHLYFYWYRQILGQKVEFLVSFYNNEISEKSEIFDDQFSVERPDGSNFTLKIRSTKLEDSAMYFCASSEQGVNEQFFGPGTRLTVL.